The rows below give T cell receptor beta chains drawn from one sample of a study of beta chain features in type 1 diabetes. Sequencing was performed with immunoSEQ multiplex PCR; in TCRdb, only in-frame clones are kept and a portion is missing. Of 200,000 to 250,000 clones in the sample, under 13% were seen once. The specimen was central memory CD4+ T cells from blood. Receptors were obtained from a man in his late teens or twenties in good health. Both conserved end residues are trimmed from each CDR3.

CDR3 length: 11; V gene: TRBV29-1; CDR3 protein: SALGQGYGEQF
CDR3 length: 13; V gene: TRBV6-1; CDR3 protein: ASSAQGAENEKLF
CDR3 length: 14; V gene: TRBV5-1; CDR3 protein: ASSLTLAGGSYEQY
CDR3 length: 11; V gene: TRBV5-1; CDR3 protein: ASSQEVSEEQY
CDR3 length: 13; V gene: TRBV30; CDR3 protein: AWTPKRGSYNEQF
CDR3 length: 12; V gene: TRBV4-1; CDR3 protein: ASSQFTSDRGMH
CDR3 length: 12; V gene: TRBV29-1; CDR3 protein: SVAPSAGGYEQY
CDR3 length: 14; V gene: TRBV27; CDR3 protein: ASSLSRRSRGRELF
CDR3 length: 12; V gene: TRBV10-3; CDR3 protein: ASSVKGRDTEAF
CDR3 length: 9; V gene: TRBV7-9; CDR3 protein: ASSHSYEQY
CDR3 length: 9; V gene: TRBV10-3; CDR3 protein: AISEWDEQY
CDR3 length: 9; V gene: TRBV2; CDR3 protein: ASSAGDTQY
CDR3 length: 14; V gene: TRBV6-5; CDR3 protein: ASSSTSGSGYNEQF
CDR3 length: 17; V gene: TRBV11-2; CDR3 protein: ASSFSSSGVNPRRNEQF
CDR3 length: 9; V gene: TRBV5-4; CDR3 protein: ASSLQETQY
CDR3 length: 13; V gene: TRBV29-1; CDR3 protein: SARRGVGGYTEAF
CDR3 length: 15; V gene: TRBV30; CDR3 protein: AWSTPGQDAYTDTQY
CDR3 length: 14; V gene: TRBV15; CDR3 protein: ATSRGGGWVTDTQY
CDR3 length: 11; V gene: TRBV30; CDR3 protein: AWSGGLSGELF
CDR3 length: 14; V gene: TRBV11-2; CDR3 protein: ASSRIGWTGTDTQY
CDR3 length: 14; V gene: TRBV7-3; CDR3 protein: ASSPRVGGAYNEQF
CDR3 length: 13; V gene: TRBV7-8; CDR3 protein: ASSITSGRAWEQY
CDR3 length: 12; V gene: TRBV9; CDR3 protein: ASSPSGRTYEQY
CDR3 length: 13; V gene: TRBV7-2; CDR3 protein: ASRNRPSGGDTQY
CDR3 length: 11; V gene: TRBV2; CDR3 protein: ASSEVVGVEAF
CDR3 length: 13; V gene: TRBV10-3; CDR3 protein: AIKGERESYNEQF
CDR3 length: 9; V gene: TRBV20-1; CDR3 protein: SAPNQETQY
CDR3 length: 12; V gene: TRBV5-1; CDR3 protein: ASSLSPENQPQH
CDR3 length: 11; V gene: TRBV29-1; CDR3 protein: SVELDRGNEQF
CDR3 length: 11; V gene: TRBV28; CDR3 protein: ASSHGLQETQY
CDR3 length: 12; V gene: TRBV7-2; CDR3 protein: ASSQLWGDQPQH